This T cell receptor beta chain was found in a study of T cells in Graves' hyperthyroidism and ophthalmopathy. This clonotype was seen many times. What it recognizes is unknown. Findings and limits, study-wide: Also found in blood were most expanded thyroid clonotypes above 0.001. Ophthalmopathy prediction by the model preceded onset by a median approximately six months.

RNA transcripts provided the source from which TCR beta CDR3 regions were amplified. When the TCR CDR3 underwent first-round RT-PCR, the HTBI primer set was used. From the multiplex PCR reads, TCRdb called clonotypes with MiXCR, one entry per CDR3 protein. The data contain around 300,000 distinct CDR3 sequences, roughly 13% of them singletons. This clonotype originated in a woman between 35 and 50 years old with Graves' hyperthyroidism. Sequencing used blood.

The CDR3 protein is CASSPRQGGYETQYF. The CDR3 coding sequence is TGTGCCAGCAGCCCCAGACAGGGAGGGTACGAGACCCAGTACTTC. The chain links TRBV9 to TRBJ2-5; either TRBD1 or TRBD2 may fit D (7 bases each). Germline lookup yields CDR1 SGDLS and CDR2 YYNGEE. This CDR3 is 15 amino acids long. The germline V and J ends were trimmed by 4 bases and 5 bases, with 18 bases remaining between them.